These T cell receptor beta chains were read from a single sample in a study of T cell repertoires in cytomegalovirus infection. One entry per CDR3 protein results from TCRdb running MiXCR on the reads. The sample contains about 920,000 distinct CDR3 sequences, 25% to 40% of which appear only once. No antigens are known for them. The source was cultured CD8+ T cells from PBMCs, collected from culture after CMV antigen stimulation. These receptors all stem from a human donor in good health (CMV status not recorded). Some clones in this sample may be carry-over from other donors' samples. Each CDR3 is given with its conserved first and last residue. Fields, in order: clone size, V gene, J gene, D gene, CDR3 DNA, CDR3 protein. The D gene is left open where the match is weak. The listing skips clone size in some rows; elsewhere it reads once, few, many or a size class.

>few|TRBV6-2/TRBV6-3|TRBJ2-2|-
TGTGCCAGCAGTTCCCTGACAGCTCACACCGGGGAGCTGTTTTTT
CASSSLTAHTGELFF
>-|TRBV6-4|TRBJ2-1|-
TGTGCCAGCAGTCAGACTAGTAACGGCCTCTATGAGCAGTTCTTC
CASSQTSNGLYEQFF
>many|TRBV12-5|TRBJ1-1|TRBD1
TGTGCTAGTGGTTTGTGGCAGGGGGTAGGGAACACTGAAGCTTTCTTT
CASGLWQGVGNTEAFF
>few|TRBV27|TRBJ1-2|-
TGTGCCAGCAGAGTTCTTAGTAGCGGGTCTAACTATGGCTACACCTTC
CASRVLSSGSNYGYTF
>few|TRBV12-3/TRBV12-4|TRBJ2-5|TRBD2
TGTGCCAGCAGTCCCCCCGTCCTAGCGGGATATGAGACCCAGTACTTC
CASSPPVLAGYETQYF
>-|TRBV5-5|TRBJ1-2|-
TGTGCCAGCAGCTTGGAGGCAGGGCTGTCTAACTATGGCTACACCTTC
CASSLEAGLSNYGYTF
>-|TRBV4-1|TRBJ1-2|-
TGCGCCAGCAGCCAAGAAGTGGGGGTGGGGGGAAACTACTATGGCTACACCTTC
CASSQEVGVGGNYYGYTF
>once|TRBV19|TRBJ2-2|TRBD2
TGTGCCAGTTGGAGCGCAGGGAGGGACGACACCGGGGAGCTGTTTTTT
CASWSAGRDDTGELFF
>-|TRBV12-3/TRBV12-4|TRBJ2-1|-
TGTGCCAGCAGCCTACTCGGCCAGGTTTACAATGAGCAGTTCTTC
CASSLLGQVYNEQFF
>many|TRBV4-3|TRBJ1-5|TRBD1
TGCGCCAGCAGCCAAGAACTGTCCAGGGGGGATCAGCCCCAGCATTTT
CASSQELSRGDQPQHF